The T cell receptor (beta chain) described here comes from a study of blood T cell repertoires in COVID-19 (TCRdb year 2020). Concerning the study at large: ImmuneRACE Cohort 3 recovered participants were defined by two consecutive negative NP/OP PCR tests, healthcare professional clearance, or symptom resolution. Subjects who had been exposed to COVID-19, were actively infected with it, or had recovered from it provided the deeply sampled blood TCRbeta repertoires that made up the dataset. Nearly every sample came with metadata listing a de-identified subject ID, COVID-19 status, age in years and sex. The material from the prospective study consisted of cDNA or gDNA derived from T cells, B-cell-depleted T cells, or PBMCs. Samples came from the ongoing ImmuneRACE study (first 160 participants) plus 1,254 subjects from 6 global collaborators. Where HLA class I and class II types were available, the types were taken from metadata supplied by the sample provider, not from assay-based typing. The repertoires were made available in a free public database intended to serve as a resource for research on the immune response to SARS-CoV-2. Collaborator samples came from the United States, Italy and Spain and covered acute and convalescent phases of COVID-19.

Taken from the germline V gene (reference sequence), the CDR1 and CDR2 loops are LNHDA and SQIVND. Trimming takes 2 bases from V and 9 bases from J, and the germline ends sit 11 bases apart. Its CDR3 holds 13 amino acids, cysteine through phenylalanine. Here the CDR3 DNA is all that survives: 39 bases in frame from base 1. Participants in the prospective study were enrolled through a virtual design, were aged roughly 18 to 100 years, and lived in approximately 25 United States geographic areas. To assign participants to cohorts, the prospective study relied on clinical history that participants themselves reported in a screening survey and a study questionnaire. Each participant in the prospective study had whole blood, serum and a nasopharyngeal or oropharyngeal swab collected by mobile phlebotomists. Participants in the prospective study had the option to provide additional blood draws and questionnaires over a roughly two-month period. Prospective study blood samples were shipped either frozen or at room temperature before DNA extraction.

Broader findings and caveats from the paper: Clinical and demographic metadata were provided uncurated, with the amount varying by source and participant.

Concerning this clone itself: The specificity of this receptor is unknown. The input lacks base qualities; no much larger clone sits a single base away.

TCRbeta CDR3 regions were amplified from genomic DNA using the immunoSEQ Assay, a bias-controlled multiplex PCR. The authors processed their data as follows. The number of nucleated cells in each sample was estimated from the amplification of reference gene primers within the assay. Sequence reads were collapsed and filtered to measure the absolute abundance of every unique TCRbeta CDR3 rearrangement. For each sample, productive Simpson clonality was calculated as the square root of Simpson's diversity index across productive rearrangements. TCRdb took this table from immuneACCESS and kept in-frame rearrangements with V and J called. Such tables lack part of the clones; where checked against another copy, unresolved V genes explain under half of the gap, and the rest is unexplained. Clone size and V and J calls were adopted from that table, with D and trimming inferred from the DNA. In this sample the table shows roughly 230,000 clones, 80% to 90% of which occur a single time. Less than 8% of the sample is in the top ten clones.

The TCR comes from a man aged 30 to 39 in a cohort exposed to, infected with or recovered from COVID-19 (not recorded which). The chain uses TRBV19 and TRBJ1-5; the D gene is unclear. The sample comprised PBMCs or T cells enriched from blood (not recorded which). The CDR3 reads as follows: CASSITSSGPQHF. In nucleotides, the sequence is TGTGCCAGTAGTATAACGTCGTCAGGGCCCCAGCATTTT.